This TCR beta chain was found in a study of response to subunit inactivated influenza vaccine. This clonotype appeared a few times. Each CDR3 protein is one row after TCRdb ran MiXCR on the RT-PCR reads. This table holds under 550,000 distinct CDR3 sequences, 6.5% to 8% found once. The CDR3 loop spans 16 amino acids. The V gene end was trimmed by 5 bases and the J gene end by 6 bases; junction bases not matched to a gene: 15. Per the germline V gene, CDR1 is SEHNR and CDR2 is FQNEAQ (reference sequence). Specimen: PBMCs from blood, collected less than 25 months after vaccination. This TCR derives from a man aged 45-69 years who received an inactivated influenza vaccine. The chain combines TRBV7-9 with TRBJ2-7; 8 bases align to TRBD1. The CDR3 is CASSIVGGQVGVEQYF. The CDR3 nucleotides read TGTGCCAGCAGCATAGTGGGGGGACAGGTTGGAGTCGAGCAGTACTTC.